This TCR beta chain emerged from a study of T cell clonality in common variable immunodeficiency. Germline loops: CDR1 MGHRA, CDR2 YSYEKL. Trimming stripped 5 bases from V and 0 bases from J, with 14 bases between. The CDR3 totals 17 residues. The method was immunoSEQ multiplex PCR; TCRdb's version includes in-frame clones alone and lacks a portion of them. The sample includes 20,000 or so clones, none of them occurring once. Whole-study findings and limits: In common variable immunodeficiency, TCR beta chains reportedly carried fewer deletions and N-nucleotide insertions.

Of CVID subjects, more than twelve were female and 29 male, mean age roughly 37. There are many counts of this clone. The antigen remains unidentified. Coverage ceases 3 residues before the CDR3 finishes, and the germline J gene fills in the end. The TCR was taken from a human donor with common variable immunodeficiency. Material for sequencing was peripheral blood mononuclear cells. V gene TRBV4-1 combines with J gene TRBJ2-6; TRBD1 is a possible D gene (5 bases). The CDR3 reads CASSYTGITSGANVLTF. The CDR3 bases that were read are TGCGCCAGCAGCTACACAGGTATCACCTCTGGGGCCAACGTC.